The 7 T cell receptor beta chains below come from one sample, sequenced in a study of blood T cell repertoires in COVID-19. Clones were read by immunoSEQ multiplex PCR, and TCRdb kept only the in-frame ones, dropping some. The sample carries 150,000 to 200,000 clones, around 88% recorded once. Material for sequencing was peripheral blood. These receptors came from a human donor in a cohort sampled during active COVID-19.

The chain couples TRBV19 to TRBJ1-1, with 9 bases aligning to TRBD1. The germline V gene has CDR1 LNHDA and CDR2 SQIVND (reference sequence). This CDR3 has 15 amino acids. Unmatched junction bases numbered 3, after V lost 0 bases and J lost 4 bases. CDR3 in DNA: TGTGCCAGTAGTATAGACGACAGGGGGTCCACTGAAGCTTTCTTT. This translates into CASSIDDRGSTEAFF.

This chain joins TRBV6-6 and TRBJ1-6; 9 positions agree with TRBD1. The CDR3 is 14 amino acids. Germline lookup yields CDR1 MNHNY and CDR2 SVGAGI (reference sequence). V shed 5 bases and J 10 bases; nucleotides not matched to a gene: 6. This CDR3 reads CASSRDRAGSPLHF. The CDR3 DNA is TGTGCCAGCAGTCGGGACAGGGCTGGCTCACCCCTCCACTTT.

In DNA form, the CDR3 reads TGTGCCAGCAGCTTAACCTGGACAGGTCCCTACAATGAGCAGTTCTTC. It is translated as CASSLTWTGPYNEQFF. The chain couples TRBV11-3 to TRBJ2-1, with 7 bases that match TRBD1. CDR3 length equals 16 residues. Germline-derived CDR1 and CDR2 are SGHNT and YENEEA. V gave up 2 bases and J gave up 2 bases; unmatched junction bases: 6.

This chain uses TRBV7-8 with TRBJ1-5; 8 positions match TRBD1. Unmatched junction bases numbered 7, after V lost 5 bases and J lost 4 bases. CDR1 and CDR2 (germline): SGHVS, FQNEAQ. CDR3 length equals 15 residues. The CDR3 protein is CASSRDRLLNQPQHF. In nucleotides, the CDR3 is TGTGCCAGCAGCCGGGACAGGCTTTTGAATCAGCCCCAGCATTTT. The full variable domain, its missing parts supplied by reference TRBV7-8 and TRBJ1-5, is GAGVSQSPRYKVAKRGQDVALRCDPISGHVSLFWYQQALGQGPEFLTYFQNEAQLDKSGLPSDRFFAERPEGSVSTLKIQRTQQEDSAVYLCASSRDRLLNQPQHFGDGTRLSIL.

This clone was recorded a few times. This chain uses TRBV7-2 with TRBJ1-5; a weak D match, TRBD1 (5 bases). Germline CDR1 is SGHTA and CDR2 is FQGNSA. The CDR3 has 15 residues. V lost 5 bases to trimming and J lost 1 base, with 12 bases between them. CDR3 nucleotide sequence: TGTGCCAGCAGCACCGAAGGGGTGAGCAATCAGCCCCAGCATTTT. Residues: CASSTEGVSNQPQHF.

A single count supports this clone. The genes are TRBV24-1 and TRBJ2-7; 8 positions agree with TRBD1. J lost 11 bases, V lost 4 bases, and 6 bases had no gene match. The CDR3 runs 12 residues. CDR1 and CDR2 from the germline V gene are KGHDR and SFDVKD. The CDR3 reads CATSDPGQGKYF. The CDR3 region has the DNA TGTGCCACCAGTGACCCCGGACAGGGAAAGTACTTC.

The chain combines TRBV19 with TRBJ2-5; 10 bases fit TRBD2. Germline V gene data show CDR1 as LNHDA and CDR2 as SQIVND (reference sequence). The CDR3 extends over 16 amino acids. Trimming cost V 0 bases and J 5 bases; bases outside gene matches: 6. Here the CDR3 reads CASSIDRASGGETQYF. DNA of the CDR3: TGTGCCAGTAGTATAGATCGGGCTAGCGGGGGCGAGACCCAGTACTTC.